This T cell receptor (beta chain) was recorded in a study of identical twins. Germline CDR1 and CDR2: LNHDA and SQIVND (reference sequence). The V end lost 3 bases, the J end lost 1 base, and 12 bases lay between the germline ends. CDR3 length equals 15 residues. TCRdb recomputed calls from the 5' RACE reads with MiXCR, one row per CDR3 protein. The sample lists roughly 690,000 distinct CDR3 sequences, 21% occurring once. The same specimen was also included in a second study, on T cells expressing NK-cell markers.

The chain combines TRBV19 with TRBJ1-1; D is possibly TRBD1 (5 bases). The receptor comes from a woman between 18 and 30 years old in good health. The specimen was PBMCs. CDR3 sequence reads: CASSISGHQNTEAFF. DNA for the CDR3: TGTGCCAGTAGTATCTCTGGACACCAGAACACTGAAGCTTTCTTT.